This T cell receptor (beta chain) came from a study of Ad26.COV2.S vaccination and SARS-CoV-2 variants. Overall study: The vaccine Ad26.COV2.S was put into the muscle once, or twice with 56 days between.

As for treatment: some 20 received Ad26.COV2.S at low or high dose, single or two shots; several received placebo; per-sample allocation not given. Sample collection was performed on day 63 after the first vaccine or placebo injection. Boston supplied an adult donor aged 18-55 years. The shot given was an Ad26 vector that makes Wuhan-strain SARS-CoV-2 spike. The repertoire was sequenced with immunoSEQ multiplex PCR; TCRdb's copy has only in-frame clones and lacks some. Of some 450,000 clones listed, 90% are singletons. Study-wide findings and caveats: Placebo recipients showed lower spike-specific TCR breadth than vaccinees.

This CDR3 is built from 13 residues. CDR1 is MNHEY and CDR2 is SMNVEV in the germline V gene (reference sequence). V lost 6 bases and J lost 3, with 9 bases in between. About this clone: The antigen is not known.

V gene TRBV27 combines with J gene TRBJ1-5; a possible D gene is TRBD1 (5 bases). This TCR was recovered from a person between 18 and 65 years old who received the Ad26.COV2.S COVID-19 vaccine or a placebo. The specimen comprised peripheral blood, sampled in a trial of Ad26.COV2.S vaccine versus placebo. CDR3 sequence (DNA): TGTGCCAGCAGCGGGGGGTTCAATCAGCCCCAGCATTTT. Translation: CASSGGFNQPQHF.